One sample yielded the 32 T cell receptor beta chains listed below, sequenced in a study of control samples from healthy donors and cancer patients. TCRdb's table, derived via immunoSEQ multiplex PCR, lists solely in-frame clones and lacks some. The sample carries fewer than 500,000 clones, 80% to 95% recorded once. The sample comprised PBMCs. These receptors all stem from a man aged 35-49 years with head and neck cancer.

This sequence joins TRBV3-1 (or the pseudogene TRBV3-2) and TRBJ1-1, with 9 bases aligning to TRBD1. The CDR3 runs to 14 residues. V lost 4 bases and J lost 5; bases outside the gene matches: 5. CDR1 and CDR2 from the germline V gene are LGHDT and YNNKEL (reference sequence). The CDR3: CASSPTGGWTEAFF. In DNA form, the CDR3 reads TGTGCCAGCAGCCCAACAGGGGGCTGGACTGAAGCTTTCTTT.

The chain has TRBV28 and TRBJ2-5; 8 bases align to TRBD2. This CDR3 comprises 16 residues. Trimming removed 5 bases from V and 4 bases from J; junction bases left unmatched: 12. Germline CDR1 MDHEN, CDR2 SYDVKM. The CDR3 region is CASSPWRRGGRETQYF. The DNA for the CDR3 is TGTGCCAGCAGTCCGTGGAGACGGGGGGGTCGAGAGACCCAGTACTTC.

This clone was seen once. V and J are TRBV29-1 and TRBJ1-2; D is unclear. Deletions cut 6 bases from V and 3 bases from J, with 14 bases between. Germline loops: CDR1 SQVTM, CDR2 ANQGSEA. The length of the CDR3 is 13 residues. The CDR3, as DNA: TGCAGCGTCCGGTCCCCTAGGGACTATGGCTACACCTTC. It encodes CSVRSPRDYGYTF.

This clone was observed a handful of times. V and J are TRBV19 and TRBJ2-7; the D gene is possibly TRBD1 (5 bases). Germline V gene sequence: CDR1 LNHDA, CDR2 SQIVND (reference sequence). V lost 7 bases and J 5 bases, leaving 12 bases between the germline ends. The CDR3 contains 12 residues. The DNA for the CDR3 is TGTGCCAGTACTGATAGGGGAAACGAGCAGTACTTC. Protein: CASTDRGNEQYF.

The chain carries TRBV20-1 and TRBJ2-7, with D tentatively TRBD2 (6 bases). CDR3 length equals 11 residues. CDR1 DFQATT and CDR2 SNEGSKA come from the germline V gene (reference sequence). V dropped 6 bases and J dropped 2 bases, with 8 bases sitting between them. The CDR3 bases are TGCAGTGCGGAGCGGGCCTACGAGCAGTACTTC. This gives the protein CSAERAYEQYF.

J is TRBJ2-7 and V is TRBV5-6; D not resolved. The CDR3 is 16 amino acids. Germline loops: CDR1 SGHDT, CDR2 YYEEEE. V was pared by 0 bases and J by 2 bases, with 15 bases between. The CDR3 DNA reads TGTGCCAGCAGCTTGGATTTGGCAGCCCGGACCTACGAGCAGTACTTC. Encoded protein: CASSLDLAARTYEQYF.

The chain combines TRBV9 with TRBJ2-4, with D possibly matching TRBD1 (5 bases). The V end lost 4 bases, the J end lost 10 bases, and 15 bases lay between the germline ends. Germline lookup yields CDR1 SGDLS and CDR2 YYNGEE. CDR3 length: 13 residues. This CDR3 reads CASSPQGLGIQYF. In nucleotides, the CDR3 is TGTGCCAGCAGCCCCCAGGGTTTGGGGATTCAGTACTTC.

The V call is TRBV5-1, the J call TRBJ2-7, with D possibly TRBD1 on 6 matching bases. The germline gives CDR1 SGHRS, CDR2 YFSETQ. The CDR3 has 15 residues. V was pared by 2 bases and J by 7 bases, with 19 bases between. The CDR3 DNA reads as TGCGCCAGCAGCTTTTCCGGGACAAGATCGGGGGAGCAGTACTTC. Its protein product is CASSFSGTRSGEQYF.

V and J are TRBV27 and TRBJ2-5, with 7 bases identical to TRBD2. V lost 6 bases, J lost 5 bases, and 6 bases stayed unmatched. CDR3 length: 13 amino acids. CDR1 is MNHEY and CDR2 is SMNVEV in the germline V gene (reference sequence). This chain's CDR3 is CASRPWGGETQYF. CDR3 nucleotides: TGTGCCAGCAGACCATGGGGGGGGGAGACCCAGTACTTC.

The chain links TRBV11-2 to TRBJ1-2, with 7 bases lining up with TRBD1. This CDR3 has 16 residues. Trimming removed 5 bases from V and 2 bases from J; junction bases left unmatched: 11. Germline CDR1 and CDR2: SGHAT and FQNNGV. The CDR3: CASSPRQQGDNYGYTF. The CDR3 DNA reads TGTGCCAGCAGCCCGAGACAGCAGGGGGACAACTATGGCTACACCTTC.

This clone was detected a few times. This chain joins TRBV24-1 and TRBJ1-4, with no clear D. From germline, CDR1 is KGHDR and CDR2 SFDVKD. The V end was cut by 4 bases, the J end by 0 bases, with 11 bases between. CDR3 length equals 16 residues. CDR3 DNA sequence: TGTGCCACCAGTGACGGACGGAGAGCAACTAATGAAAAACTGTTTTTT. This sequence encodes CATSDGRRATNEKLFF.

The V and J genes are TRBV6-4 and TRBJ1-5; 12 bases fit TRBD1. The germline gives CDR1 MRHNA, CDR2 SNTAGT. This CDR3 is 18 amino acids long. V shed 0 bases and J 7 bases; nucleotides not matched to a gene: 10. CDR3 DNA: TGTGCCAGCAGTGACTCTAGGGACAGGGGGCACCAGGGGCAGCCCCAGCATTTT. Residues: CASSDSRDRGHQGQPQHF.

The CDR3 sequence: CASSYSTLSFNEQFF. DNA for the CDR3: TGTGCCAGCAGTTACTCGACCCTTTCGTTTAATGAGCAGTTCTTC. The chain has TRBV6-6 and TRBJ2-1, with D unresolved. Trimming took 0 bases from V and 7 from J, leaving 13 bases between them. Germline CDR1 and CDR2: MNHNY and SVGAGI (reference sequence). There are 15 residues in the CDR3.

V is TRBV11-1 and J is TRBJ2-5; D call uncertain. Trimming left V 0 bases short and J 3 bases short, with 8 bases between. Germline V lookup: CDR1 SGHAT, CDR2 FQDESV (reference sequence). There are 14 residues in the CDR3. DNA for the CDR3: TGTGCCAGCAGCTTAGCGACAAACGAAGAGACCCAGTACTTC. Amino acids: CASSLATNEETQYF.

CDR3 sequence: CASSLAHLGLGYNEQFF. For the CDR3, the DNA is TGTGCCAGCAGCTTAGCGCATTTGGGATTAGGATACAATGAGCAGTTCTTC. The V call is TRBV7-2, the J call TRBJ2-1; D call uncertain. This CDR3 has 17 residues. Germline loops: CDR1 SGHTA, CDR2 FQGNSA. Deletions cut 0 bases from V and 4 bases from J, with 16 bases between.

The J gene is TRBJ1-1, the V gene TRBV6-5, with D unresolved. The germline V and J ends were trimmed by 8 bases and 1 base, with 11 bases remaining between them. Per the germline V gene, CDR1 is MNHEY and CDR2 is SVGAGI. This CDR3 contains 13 residues. The CDR3: CASRQTENTEAFF. For the CDR3, the DNA is TGTGCCAGCCGTCAAACAGAGAACACTGAAGCTTTCTTT.

The chain employs TRBV29-1 and TRBJ2-3, with no clear D. CDR3 length equals 12 residues. Germline loops: CDR1 SQVTM, CDR2 ANQGSEA. V lost 6 bases and J 0 bases, leaving 7 bases between the germline ends. DNA of the CDR3: TGCAGCGTCCCTAGTAGCACAGATACGCAGTATTTT. Translation gives CSVPSSTDTQYF.

The chain joins TRBV24-1 to TRBJ2-2; D unclear. This CDR3 region has 14 residues. In germline, CDR1 is KGHDR, CDR2 SFDVKD. V was clipped by 3 bases and J by 2 bases, with 6 bases between them. The CDR3 sequence: CATSDPQNTGELFF. The CDR3 coding sequence is TGTGCCACCAGTGATCCCCAAAACACCGGGGAGCTGTTTTTT.

Of note for this clone: A junction end diverges from the germline sequence, so it may reflect a read error. This chain connects TRBV7-7 to TRBJ2-2; a weak D match, TRBD2 (6 bases). Germline V gene sequence: CDR1 SSHAT, CDR2 FNYEAQ (reference sequence). The CDR3 length is 16 residues. CDR3 DNA: TGTGCTAGCAGCCCCGGCCGGGGGACTAACACCGGGGAGCTGTTTTTT. As protein: CASSPGRGTNTGELFF.

This chain links TRBV2 with TRBJ2-6, with a possible D match to TRBD1 (7 bases). V shed 2 bases and J shed 2 bases, with 13 bases lying between them. In germline, CDR1 is SNHLY, CDR2 FYNNEI. The CDR3 runs to 17 residues. The CDR3 nucleotides read TGTGCCAGCAGTGAAAACAGGGGAGGTACTGGGGCCAACGTCCTGACTTTC. Encoded protein: CASSENRGGTGANVLTF.

The chain links TRBV5-1 to TRBJ2-1, with 11 bases aligning to TRBD2. Trimming took 4 bases from V and 7 from J; bases not matched to a gene: 10. CDR1 and CDR2 from the germline V gene are SGHRS and YFSETQ. There are 16 residues in the CDR3. This chain's CDR3 is CASSPQTSGALNEQFF. The CDR3 bases are TGCGCCAGCAGCCCTCAGACTAGCGGGGCCTTAAATGAGCAGTTCTTC.

The gene calls are TRBV29-1 and TRBJ2-3; no clear D. The CDR3 totals 13 residues. Trimming left V 6 bases short and J 3 bases short, with 13 bases between. Germline lookup yields CDR1 SQVTM and CDR2 ANQGSEA. CDR3 bases: TGCAGCGTGGATATGGGAAGGACAGATACGCAGTATTTT. It codes for CSVDMGRTDTQYF.

The rearrangement uses TRBV7-9 and TRBJ2-5, with D hard to call. The V end was cut by 1 base, the J end by 2 bases, with 14 bases between. CDR1 SEHNR and CDR2 FQNEAQ come from the germline V gene (reference sequence). This CDR3 comprises 16 residues. The CDR3: CASSLVLGSAQETQYF. The DNA for the CDR3 is TGTGCCAGCAGCTTAGTCCTCGGATCCGCTCAAGAGACCCAGTACTTC.

The chain joins TRBV3-1 (or the pseudogene TRBV3-2) to TRBJ1-1, with D possibly being TRBD1 (6 bases). This CDR3 has 15 residues. Trimming shortened V by 0 bases and J by 6 bases, and 14 bases separated the two germline ends. Germline V gene lookup returns CDR1 LGHDT and CDR2 YNNKEL (reference sequence). CDR3 amino acids: CASSQDGGGPPEAFF. CDR3 nucleotide sequence: TGTGCCAGCAGCCAAGATGGAGGGGGACCCCCTGAAGCTTTCTTT.

The chain links TRBV3-1 (or the pseudogene TRBV3-2) to TRBJ1-2; no clear D. The CDR3 has 12 amino acids. V lost 3 bases and J lost 8, with 10 bases in between. Germline V gives CDR1 LGHDT, CDR2 YNNKEL (reference sequence). This CDR3 reads CASSQQERGYTF. The DNA of the CDR3 is TGTGCCAGCAGCCAGCAAGAACGGGGCTACACCTTC.

The chain uses TRBV19 and TRBJ2-1, with 8 bases that match TRBD2. From germline, CDR1 is LNHDA and CDR2 SQIVND (reference sequence). The ends lost 10 bases at V and 5 bases at J; junction bases unmatched: 10. The CDR3 consists of 14 residues. In DNA form, the CDR3 reads TGTGCCACCACCGGGACTAGAACTAACAATGAGCAGTTCTTC. This gives the protein CATTGTRTNNEQFF.

The V and J genes are TRBV7-8 and TRBJ2-5, with D unresolved. The CDR3 is 14 amino acids. CDR1 and CDR2 (germline): SGHVS, FQNEAQ. V lost 1 base to trimming and J lost 5 bases, with 11 bases between them. The CDR3 region is CASSLVGVAETQYF. In nucleotides, the CDR3 is TGTGCCAGCAGCTTAGTTGGGGTTGCGGAGACCCAGTACTTC.

This clone appeared once. This chain links TRBV18 with TRBJ1-3; D ambiguous. This CDR3 has 15 residues. Germline assignment: CDR1 KGHSH and CDR2 LQKENI. V shed 5 bases and J shed 0 bases, with 11 bases lying between them. The CDR3 sequence: CASSAYTVSGNTIYF. CDR3 sequence (DNA): TGTGCCAGCTCAGCATACACCGTCTCTGGAAACACCATATATTTT.

The chain recombines TRBV7-2 with TRBJ2-5; D is tentatively TRBD1 or TRBD2 (5 bases each). The V gene lost 1 base and the J gene lost 5 bases, with 11 bases spanning the gap. The CDR3 runs to 14 residues. CDR1 and CDR2 (germline): SGHTA, FQGNSA. The CDR3 sequence is CASSLDGASETQYF. CDR3 nucleotide sequence: TGTGCCAGCAGCTTAGACGGGGCCTCGGAGACCCAGTACTTC.

Written as DNA, the CDR3 is TGTGCCATCAGTGAGAGGACAGGGGCACATGGCTACACCTTC. Translated: CAISERTGAHGYTF. The chain carries TRBV10-3 and TRBJ1-2; 9 nucleotides agree with TRBD1. Germline V gene sequence: CDR1 ENHRY, CDR2 SYGVKD. V shed 2 bases and J 6 bases; nucleotides not matched to a gene: 4. The CDR3 has 14 amino acids.

The genes are TRBV18 and TRBJ2-2, with 13 bases aligning to TRBD2. The CDR3 loop spans 18 amino acids. Trimming removed 1 base from V and 0 bases from J; junction bases left unmatched: 2. From germline, CDR1 is KGHSH and CDR2 LQKENI. The CDR3 region has the DNA TGTGCCAGCTCACCACAAGGACTAGCGGGAGCGAACACCGGGGAGCTGTTTTTT. It is translated as CASSPQGLAGANTGELFF.

The chain uses TRBV11-2 and TRBJ1-4; no clear D gene. The germline CDR1 and CDR2 sequences are SGHAT and FQNNGV. The CDR3 loop spans 11 amino acids. V lost 0 bases and J lost 7, with 0 bases in between. CDR3 amino acids: CASSLDEKLFF. Written as DNA, the CDR3 is TGTGCCAGCAGCTTAGATGAAAAACTGTTTTTT.